The present T cell receptor (beta chain) was sequenced within a study of radiotherapy plus CTLA-4 blockade in lung cancer. The table came from immunoSEQ multiplex PCR; TCRdb's copy has only in-frame clones and leaves some out. The data contain about 78,000 clones, 70% to 90% of them singletons. The CDR3 has 17 amino acids. Trimming removed 5 bases from V and 4 bases from J; junction bases left unmatched: 14. Per the germline V gene, CDR1 is GTSNPN and CDR2 is SVGIG (reference sequence). The receptor was isolated from a human donor with non-small cell lung cancer who had a partial response to radiotherapy plus ipilimumab. The material sequenced was peripheral blood, taken from a patient treated with radiotherapy plus ipilimumab. J is TRBJ2-6 and V is TRBV30, with TRBD2 matching over 7 bases. CDR3 protein: CAWGRERARSGANVLTF. The CDR3 region has the DNA TGTGCCTGGGGGAGGGAGCGAGCCCGATCCGGGGCCAACGTCCTGACTTTC.